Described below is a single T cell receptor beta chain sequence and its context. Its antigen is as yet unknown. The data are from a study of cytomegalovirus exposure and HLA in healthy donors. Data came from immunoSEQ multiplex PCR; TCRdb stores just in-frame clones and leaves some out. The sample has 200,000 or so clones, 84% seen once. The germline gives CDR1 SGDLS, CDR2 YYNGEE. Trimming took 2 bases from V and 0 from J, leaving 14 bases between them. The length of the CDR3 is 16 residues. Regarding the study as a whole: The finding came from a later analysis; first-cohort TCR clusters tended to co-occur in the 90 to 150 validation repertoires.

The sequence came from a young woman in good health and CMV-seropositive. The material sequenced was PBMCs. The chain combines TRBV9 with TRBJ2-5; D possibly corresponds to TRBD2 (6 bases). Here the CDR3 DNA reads TGTGCCAGCAGCGTTGGGGCTAGCGTATACCAAGAGACCCAGTACTTC. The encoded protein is CASSVGASVYQETQYF.